This TCR beta chain was captured by sequencing in a study of OX40 agonist ivuxolimab in advanced cancers. Germline V gene lookup returns CDR1 MDHEN and CDR2 SYDVKM. The CDR3 has 16 amino acids. With 6 bases removed from V and 0 bases from J, the gap between germline ends came to 17 bases. Repertoires were generated with immunoSEQ multiplex PCR, while TCRdb's copy carries only in-frame clones and drops some. The table shows under 85,000 clones, with approximately 86% occurring only once. No patient had autoimmune disease or received systemic immunosuppression. The sequencing used CD4+ or CD8+ T cells sorted from blood, collected in a trial of the OX40 agonist ivuxolimab. The chain joins TRBV28 to TRBJ2-5, with D unresolved. The sequence derives from an adult with an advanced solid tumor such as melanoma, head and neck, liver or kidney cancer. CDR3 in amino acids: CASSPRSPRNQETQYF. The CDR3 coding sequence is TGTGCCAGCAGCCCCAGGAGCCCACGAAACCAAGAGACCCAGTACTTC.